Each of the 26 T cell receptor beta chains below was sequenced from the same sample in a study of T cells in tuberculosis. The protocol was immunoSEQ multiplex PCR, while the TCRdb copy is restricted to in-frame clones and leaves out a portion. The repertoire has some 31,000 clones, 95% of them found once; the top ten carry roughly 2.5%. The sequenced sample consisted of PBMCs. The source of these receptors is a donor between 5 and 29 years old with latent tuberculosis or without tuberculosis infection.

The chain's CDR3 is CASSSPSLAGVTEQYF. The CDR3 DNA is TGTGCCAGCAGTTCACCCTCTTTAGCGGGAGTGACCGAGCAGTACTTC. This chain connects TRBV6-5 to TRBJ2-7; TRBD2 aligns across 9 bases. The V and J ends lost 4 bases and 6 bases, in that order; junction bases with no gene match: 13. Germline CDR1 and CDR2: MNHEY and SVGAGI. The CDR3 has 16 residues.

The J gene is TRBJ2-7, the V gene TRBV7-3, with 9 bases matching TRBD2. Germline-derived CDR1 and CDR2 are SGHTA and FQGTGA. Losses at the gene ends were 1 base for V and 9 bases for J; bases not matched to a gene: 10. This CDR3 comprises 15 residues. The DNA for the CDR3 is TGTGCCAGCAGCTTAAAGTGGCTAGCGGGGCCTGGGCAGTACTTC. As protein: CASSLKWLAGPGQYF.

The genes are TRBV20-1 and TRBJ1-2, with 7 bases that match TRBD1. CDR3 length: 11 amino acids. Germline trimming cut 3 bases from V and 8 bases from J; bases unmatched to any gene: 3. Per the germline V gene, CDR1 is DFQATT and CDR2 is SNEGSKA (reference sequence). In nucleotides, the CDR3 is TGCAGTGCTAGTCCCAGGGGGGGCTACACCTTC. Its protein is CSASPRGGYTF.

The chain recombines TRBV18 with TRBJ2-1, with D possibly TRBD1 on 5 matching bases. The CDR3 runs to 13 residues. Trimming cost V 1 base and J 9 bases, with 10 bases left between them. The V gene's germline CDR1 is KGHSH and CDR2 LQKENI. The CDR3 reads CASSPLQDGEQFF. The DNA of the CDR3 is TGTGCCAGCTCACCACTACAGGACGGTGAGCAGTTCTTC.

This clone appeared once. This chain links TRBV6-5 with TRBJ2-5; possibly TRBD1 for D (5 bases). This CDR3 has 15 amino acids. V gave up 6 bases and J gave up 4 bases, with 18 bases separating them. CDR1 and CDR2 (germline): MNHEY, SVGAGI. The CDR3 DNA follows: TGTGCCAGCAGCCGAACCCAGGGTAGGGGAGAGACCCAGTACTTC. Protein: CASSRTQGRGETQYF.

This clone has only one observation. The chain recombines TRBV5-8 with TRBJ1-4; TRBD1 aligns across 9 bases. The CDR3 has 19 residues. J lost 2 bases, V lost 1 base, and 12 bases had no gene match. Germline V CDR1 and CDR2: SGHTS, YDEGEE. The CDR3 region is CASSLRQGELVPTNEKLFF. The CDR3 DNA reads TGTGCCAGCAGCTTGCGACAGGGGGAACTCGTCCCGACTAATGAAAAACTGTTTTTT.

The chain has TRBV5-1 and TRBJ2-1, with a tentative D call TRBD2 (6 bases). The CDR3 is 16 amino acids. Germline values: CDR1 SGHRS, CDR2 YFSETQ. The CDR3 is CATSPWGEQPYNEQFF. CDR3 DNA sequence: TGCGCTACTTCCCCCTGGGGGGAACAGCCCTACAATGAGCAGTTCTTC.

The chain employs TRBV18 and TRBJ1-2; D is uncertain. Germline assignment: CDR1 KGHSH and CDR2 LQKENI. Trimming took off 4 bases at V and 7 bases at J, with 19 bases between the two ends. CDR3 length: 15 amino acids. The CDR3 region is CASSHTTQNHRGYTF. The CDR3 DNA sequence: TGTGCCAGCTCACATACCACACAGAATCACCGTGGCTACACCTTC.

The V call is TRBV19, the J call TRBJ1-1; 9 bases are a match to TRBD1. The CDR3 runs to 14 residues. After removal of 3 bases from V and 1 base from J, the junction contained 0 bases not matched to a gene. Germline V gene lookup returns CDR1 LNHDA and CDR2 SQIVND (reference sequence). The chain's CDR3 is CASSMGQGNTEAFF. As DNA, the CDR3 is TGTGCCAGTAGTATGGGACAGGGGAACACTGAAGCTTTCTTT.

V gene TRBV29-1 combines with J gene TRBJ1-5, with a tentative D call TRBD1 (6 bases). Germline V gene sequence: CDR1 SQVTM, CDR2 ANQGSEA. Between the trimmed V and J ends, which lost 1 base and 8 bases, there was a span of 12 bases. The CDR3 runs 13 residues. The CDR3 nucleotides read TGCAGCGTTGAAGGGGGGCCTGGGGAGCCCCAGCATTTT. It yields the protein CSVEGGPGEPQHF.

This clone came up once. The chain employs TRBV7-2 and TRBJ2-7; a weak D match, TRBD2 (7 bases). V gave up 3 bases and J gave up 4 bases, with 13 bases separating them. The germline V gene encodes CDR1 SGHTA and CDR2 FQGNSA. The CDR3 totals 14 residues. In DNA form, the CDR3 reads TGTGCCAGCAGCTTGAACGGGGGGCAATACGAGCAGTACTTC. Residues: CASSLNGGQYEQYF.

V is TRBV2 and J is TRBJ2-7; 9 nucleotides line up with TRBD2. Germline V gene data show CDR1 as SNHLY and CDR2 as FYNNEI. With V trimmed by 7 bases and J by 2 bases, 6 bases remained unmatched. The CDR3 has 14 amino acids. CDR3 sequence: CASNLGLATYEQYF. Written as DNA, the CDR3 is TGTGCCAGCAACCTTGGACTAGCGACCTACGAGCAGTACTTC.

This clone showed up just once. This chain joins TRBV27 and TRBJ2-1; 7 bases align to TRBD1. Unmatched junction bases numbered 5, after V lost 7 bases and J lost 5 bases. The CDR3 sequence is 13 residues long. Looked up from germline, CDR1 is MNHEY and CDR2 is SMNVEV (reference sequence). This chain's CDR3 is CASMTGPHNEQFF. CDR3 sequence (DNA): TGTGCCAGCATGACAGGGCCCCACAATGAGCAGTTCTTC.

This clone has just one count. V and J are TRBV15 and TRBJ1-6; D is unresolved. CDR1 LNHNV and CDR2 YYDKDF come from the germline V gene (reference sequence). This CDR3 comprises 14 residues. V was pared by 1 base and J by 4 bases, with 5 bases between. CDR3 amino acids: CATSRGQYNSPLHF. The CDR3 nucleotides read TGTGCCACCAGCAGAGGGCAGTATAATTCACCCCTCCACTTT.

The CDR3 loop is CASSQSLWLAASYEQYF. CDR3 in DNA: TGCGCCAGCAGTCAATCGTTGTGGCTAGCGGCCTCCTACGAGCAGTACTTC. The chain combines TRBV23-1 with TRBJ2-7; 7 nucleotides match TRBD2. TRBV23-1 counts as an open reading frame of uncertain function. The trim removed 0 bases at V and 0 bases at J, leaving 8 bases unmatched. The CDR3 runs to 17 residues.

In DNA, the CDR3 is TGCGCCAGCAGCTTGGAGGCAGGGGTGAACTATGGCTACACCTTC. This sequence encodes CASSLEAGVNYGYTF. This chain links TRBV5-1 with TRBJ1-2; D perhaps matches TRBD1 (6 bases). From germline, CDR1 is SGHRS and CDR2 YFSETQ. This CDR3 is 15 amino acids long. V lost 0 bases to trimming and J lost 2 bases, with 11 bases between them. Full variable domain (missing parts from reference TRBV5-1 and TRBJ1-2): KAGVTQTPRYLIKTRGQQVTLSCSPISGHRSVSWYQQTPGQGLQFLFEYFSETQRNKGNFPGRFSGRQFSNSRSEMNVSTLELGDSALYLCASSLEAGVNYGYTFGSGTRLTVV.

The chain couples TRBV5-1 to TRBJ2-2, with 9 bases aligning to TRBD1. Germline V gene data show CDR1 as SGHRS and CDR2 as YFSETQ. The CDR3 consists of 19 residues. Trimming removed 1 base from V and 6 bases from J; junction bases left unmatched: 16. The CDR3: CASSLWGSTGTGRSGELFF. The CDR3 DNA is TGCGCCAGCAGCTTGTGGGGGTCAACCGGGACAGGGAGGTCCGGGGAGCTGTTTTTT.

This chain joins TRBV7-6 and TRBJ2-7; no reliable D call. The V end was cut by 1 base, the J end by 6 bases, with 10 bases between. Germline lookup yields CDR1 SGHVS and CDR2 FNYEAQ. The CDR3 contains 13 residues. In DNA, the CDR3 is TGTGCCAGCAGCTTAGACACCCTCGCCGAGCAGTACTTC. Its translation: CASSLDTLAEQYF. The whole variable domain, remainder taken from reference TRBV7-6 and TRBJ2-7, is GAGVSQSPRYKVTKRGQDVALRCDPISGHVSLYWYRQALGQGPEFLTYFNYEAQQDKSGLPNDRFSAERPEGSISTLTIQRTEQRDSAMYRCASSLDTLAEQYFGPGTRLTVT.

The rearrangement links TRBV6-5 to TRBJ2-7; D is possibly TRBD1 (6 bases). V lost 2 bases and J lost 3, with 11 bases in between. Per germline, CDR1 MNHEY and CDR2 SVGAGI. This CDR3 has 14 amino acids. CDR3 DNA sequence: TGTGCCAGCAGTTACGGGGACACTGACTACGAGCAGTACTTC. As protein: CASSYGDTDYEQYF.

CDR3 coding DNA: TGTGCCAGCAGCTCCGTAGTAGCAGGGGGTTTCTCTGGAAACACCATATATTTT. It specifies CASSSVVAGGFSGNTIYF. J is TRBJ1-3 and V is TRBV7-2; 7 nucleotides agree with TRBD1. V lost 4 bases to trimming and J lost 0 bases; unmatched junction nucleotides: 12. Looked up from germline, CDR1 is SGHTA and CDR2 is FQGNSA. The CDR3 has 18 amino acids.

Of note for this clone: The same CDR3 arises from other DNA sequences in this sample as well. The CDR3 is CASSIGGQGASETQYF. CDR3 nucleotide sequence: TGTGCCAGTAGTATAGGGGGACAGGGGGCCAGTGAGACCCAGTACTTC. This chain joins TRBV19 and TRBJ2-5, with 12 bases that match TRBD1. There are 16 residues in the CDR3. After removal of 1 base from V and 5 bases from J, the junction contained 5 bases not matched to a gene. Per germline, CDR1 LNHDA and CDR2 SQIVND (reference sequence).

This chain joins TRBV19 and TRBJ2-1; 11 nucleotides agree with TRBD2. The CDR3 is 16 amino acids. Germline V gene lookup returns CDR1 LNHDA and CDR2 SQIVND (reference sequence). The junction had 11 bases not matched to a gene; V was cut back by 3 bases and J by 10 bases. The CDR3 bases are TGTGCCAGTAGTATGACTAGCGGGATTTCTGTACGGGAGCAGTTCTTC. As protein: CASSMTSGISVREQFF.

A single count supports this clone. V gene TRBV5-6 combines with J gene TRBJ2-7, with TRBD2 identical over 12 bases. The length of the CDR3 is 17 residues. The V gene end was trimmed by 0 bases and the J gene end by 3 bases; junction bases not matched to a gene: 7. Germline CDR1 SGHDT, CDR2 YYEEEE. The CDR3 protein is CASSLALAGGLNYEQYF. In nucleotides, the CDR3 is TGTGCCAGCAGCTTGGCACTAGCGGGGGGCCTAAACTACGAGCAGTACTTC.

The CDR3 bases are TGTGCCAGCAGCTCGCCGACAGGGGTACAAGGCTACACCTTC. Protein sequence: CASSSPTGVQGYTF. This chain joins TRBV9 and TRBJ1-2; 8 bases line up with TRBD1. From germline, CDR1 is SGDLS and CDR2 YYNGEE. The V segment lost 4 bases and the J segment 8 bases; nucleotides outside the gene matches: 10. The CDR3 covers 14 residues. The whole variable domain, filled in from reference TRBV9 and TRBJ1-2, reads DSGVTQTPKHLITATGQRVTLRCSPRSGDLSVYWYQQSLDQGLQFLIQYYNGEERAKGNILERFSAQQFPDLHSELNLSSLELGDSALYFCASSSPTGVQGYTFGSGTRLTVV.

The gene calls are TRBV15 and TRBJ2-3; the match to TRBD2 covers 7 bases. The CDR3 totals 16 residues. Germline V gene data show CDR1 as LNHNV and CDR2 as YYDKDF (reference sequence). The V gene end was trimmed by 0 bases and the J gene end by 2 bases; junction bases not matched to a gene: 5. The CDR3 protein is CATSRDPGDYTDTQYF. The DNA of the CDR3 is TGTGCCACCAGCAGAGATCCTGGGGACTACACAGATACGCAGTATTTT.

The chain carries TRBV7-6 and TRBJ2-7; TRBD2 agrees at 11 bases. J gave up 5 bases and V 5 bases, and 8 bases lay outside the gene matches. This CDR3 region has 15 residues. Per germline, CDR1 SGHVS and CDR2 FNYEAQ. The CDR3 DNA is TGTGCCAGCAGCAAAATAGCGGGAGGGCTGGACGAGCAGTACTTC. The encoded protein is CASSKIAGGLDEQYF.